Reported below is one TCR beta chain. These data are taken from a study of response to subunit inactivated influenza vaccine. TCRdb redid the calling of the RT-PCR reads with MiXCR, one entry per CDR3 protein. The top ten hold roughly 10% of the sample, which has 700,000 to 900,000 distinct CDR3 sequences, 21% seen once. CDR1 is SEHNR, CDR2 FQNEAQ, per germline (reference sequence). The CDR3 extends over 14 amino acids. The germline V and J ends were trimmed by 5 bases and 4 bases, with 14 bases remaining between them. Specimen: PBMCs from blood, collected about 5 days after vaccination. The chain recombines TRBV7-9 with TRBJ1-1; the D gene is possibly TRBD1 (5 bases). The sequence was obtained from a man aged 45-65 years who received an inactivated influenza vaccine. CDR3 region: CASSKQEGATEAFF. Here the CDR3 DNA reads TGTGCCAGCAGCAAACAAGAAGGGGCCACTGAAGCTTTCTTT.